This T cell receptor beta chain was found in a study of Graves' ophthalmopathy and Graves' hyperthyroidism. There are 14 residues in the CDR3. Trimming cost V 4 bases and J 5 bases; bases outside gene matches: 8. CDR1 is SGHRS, CDR2 YFSETQ, per germline. Amplified TCR beta CDR3 regions were obtained using RNA transcripts as template. HTBI primers were used in a first-round RT-PCR, which preceded a second-round multiplex PCR. TCRdb itself ran the multiplex PCR reads through MiXCR, one entry per CDR3 protein. The sample lists around 340,000 distinct CDR3 sequences; under 20% were seen once. This clonotype was seen ten or more times.

The clonotype was recovered from an adult man with Graves' ophthalmopathy. Sequencing was carried out using peripheral blood. This rearrangement joins TRBV5-1 to TRBJ2-7, with 8 bases lining up with TRBD1. The CDR3 region has the DNA TGCGCCAGCAGCATGGGACAGGACGTCGACGAGCAGTACTTC. It translates to CASSMGQDVDEQYF.